This is a list of T cell receptor beta chains from one sample in a study of blood T cell repertoires in COVID-19. Here immunoSEQ multiplex PCR was the method, and the copy in TCRdb shows in-frame clones only, minus some. This sample has some 73,000 clones, with around four fifths found just once. The material sequenced was peripheral blood. The receptors were gathered from a man between 60 and 70 years old with acute or convalescent COVID-19. Both conserved end residues are part of each CDR3. D genes are given only for firm matches. Size is stated for part of the rows, as once, few or many counts, or as a class when the clone is expanded.

j_call: TRBJ1-5; v_call: TRBV4-2; d_call: TRBD1; clone_size: few; cdr3_nt: TGTGCCAGCAGCCAAGACGGGACAGGGTTTCAGCCCCAGCATTTT; cdr3_aa: CASSQDGTGFQPQHF
j_call: TRBJ1-2; v_call: TRBV7-3; d_call: NA; clone_size: NA; cdr3_nt: TGTGCCAGCAGTCCTGGCGGGGGAGGCATCGTGGGCTACACCTTC; cdr3_aa: CASSPGGGGIVGYTF
j_call: TRBJ1-2; v_call: TRBV6-1; d_call: TRBD1; clone_size: NA; cdr3_nt: TGTGCCAGCAGTGAATGGGGGACAGGGGGAGTCGGCTACGGCTACACCTTC; cdr3_aa: CASSEWGTGGVGYGYTF
j_call: TRBJ1-5; v_call: TRBV19; d_call: TRBD1; clone_size: few; cdr3_nt: TGTGCCAGTAGTCCAACGGGACAGGGAAGCAATCAGCCCCAGCATTTT; cdr3_aa: CASSPTGQGSNQPQHF
j_call: TRBJ1-1; v_call: TRBV11-2; d_call: NA; clone_size: NA; cdr3_nt: TGTGCCAGCAGCCCGGGGCGGGGGAACACTGAAGCTTTCTTT; cdr3_aa: CASSPGRGNTEAFF
j_call: TRBJ1-3; v_call: TRBV7-8; d_call: NA; clone_size: NA; cdr3_nt: TGTGCCAGCAGCTTTGGGGGCAGAAACACCATATATTTT; cdr3_aa: CASSFGGRNTIYF
j_call: TRBJ1-6; v_call: TRBV2; d_call: TRBD1; clone_size: NA; cdr3_nt: TGTGCCAGCAGGCTGGACAGGGCCTCACCCCTCCACTTT; cdr3_aa: CASRLDRASPLHF
j_call: TRBJ2-3; v_call: TRBV4-1; d_call: NA; clone_size: NA; cdr3_nt: TGCGCCAGCAGCCCTGGGGGCTCGAGCACAGATACGCAGTATTTT; cdr3_aa: CASSPGGSSTDTQYF
j_call: TRBJ1-1; v_call: TRBV6-5; d_call: NA; clone_size: NA; cdr3_nt: TGTGCCAGCAGGGCTGTATCGGAGGGGCCTGAAGCTTTCTTT; cdr3_aa: CASRAVSEGPEAFF
j_call: TRBJ1-3; v_call: TRBV5-6; d_call: NA; clone_size: NA; cdr3_nt: TGTGCCAGCAGCTCATTGGACATTTCCCTAAACACCATATATTTT; cdr3_aa: CASSSLDISLNTIYF
j_call: TRBJ2-3; v_call: TRBV2; d_call: NA; clone_size: NA; cdr3_nt: TGTGCCAGCAGTGACGGTCAGCGGGATACGCAGTATTTT; cdr3_aa: CASSDGQRDTQYF
j_call: TRBJ2-6; v_call: TRBV19; d_call: TRBD1; clone_size: NA; cdr3_nt: TGTGCCAGTTTACCCGGGACAGCGTCATTCTCTGGGGCCAACGTCCTGACTTTC; cdr3_aa: CASLPGTASFSGANVLTF
j_call: TRBJ1-1; v_call: TRBV4-2; d_call: TRBD1; clone_size: once; cdr3_nt: TGTGCCAGCAGCCTCCGGACAGGGAGAAACACTGAAGCTTTCTTT; cdr3_aa: CASSLRTGRNTEAFF
j_call: TRBJ2-1; v_call: TRBV7-8; d_call: NA; clone_size: NA; cdr3_nt: TGTGCCAGCAGCTTACTTTCGGGTGAGCAGTTCTTC; cdr3_aa: CASSLLSGEQFF
j_call: TRBJ2-3; v_call: TRBV7-6; d_call: TRBD2; clone_size: NA; cdr3_nt: TGTGCCAGCAGCCCCACCGACATTCTAGCGGGAGGACAGGATACGCAGTATTTT; cdr3_aa: CASSPTDILAGGQDTQYF
j_call: TRBJ2-2; v_call: TRBV19; d_call: TRBD2; clone_size: many; cdr3_nt: TGTGCCAGTAGTCGGGGGGGGCAGGGAAGCACCGGGGAGCTGTTTTTT; cdr3_aa: CASSRGGQGSTGELFF
j_call: TRBJ2-1; v_call: TRBV28; d_call: NA; clone_size: NA; cdr3_nt: TGTGCCAGCAGTTTATCCCTCAATGAGCAGTTCTTC; cdr3_aa: CASSLSLNEQFF
j_call: TRBJ2-1; v_call: TRBV6-5; d_call: TRBD2; clone_size: few; cdr3_nt: TGTGCCAGCAGTTCCATCACTAGGGTAGCGGGCAATGAGCAGTTCTTC; cdr3_aa: CASSSITRVAGNEQFF
j_call: TRBJ2-1; v_call: TRBV7-3; d_call: NA; clone_size: few; cdr3_nt: TGTGCCAGCAGCCCCCAGGGATTCAATGAGCAGTTCTTC; cdr3_aa: CASSPQGFNEQFF
j_call: TRBJ2-3; v_call: TRBV7-3; d_call: TRBD2; clone_size: NA; cdr3_nt: TGTGCCAGCAGCTTAATGCGGGGGGAGACAGATACGCAGTATTTT; cdr3_aa: CASSLMRGETDTQYF
j_call: TRBJ2-3; v_call: TRBV4-1; d_call: TRBD2; clone_size: NA; cdr3_nt: TGCGCCAGCAGCCAAGGCGGGGGGGCCGGCACAGATACGCAGTATTTT; cdr3_aa: CASSQGGGAGTDTQYF
j_call: TRBJ2-5; v_call: TRBV6-6; d_call: NA; clone_size: NA; cdr3_nt: TGTGCCAGCAGTTACGGGGGGATGGAGACCCAGTACTTC; cdr3_aa: CASSYGGMETQYF
j_call: TRBJ2-1; v_call: TRBV6-1; d_call: NA; clone_size: once; cdr3_nt: TGTGCCAGCAGTGAACCGTTAGTAACAGAAACCTACAATGAGCAGTTCTTC; cdr3_aa: CASSEPLVTETYNEQFF
j_call: TRBJ2-1; v_call: TRBV10-3; d_call: NA; clone_size: once; cdr3_nt: TGTGCCATCTGGGACTCCCCGGGGAGCTCCTACAATGAGCAGTTCTTC; cdr3_aa: CAIWDSPGSSYNEQFF
j_call: TRBJ1-1; v_call: TRBV7-2; d_call: NA; clone_size: NA; cdr3_nt: TGTGCCAGCAGCTCGCAAAGGGGTTCTGAAGCTTTCTTT; cdr3_aa: CASSSQRGSEAFF
j_call: TRBJ2-5; v_call: TRBV9; d_call: NA; clone_size: few; cdr3_nt: TGTGCCAGCAGCGCCCCGTCTCGGGAGACCCAGTACTTC; cdr3_aa: CASSAPSRETQYF
j_call: TRBJ2-1; v_call: TRBV6-4; d_call: NA; clone_size: NA; cdr3_nt: TGTGCCAGCAGTGACTCGACTAGGGCGCAGTTCTTC; cdr3_aa: CASSDSTRAQFF
j_call: TRBJ1-2; v_call: TRBV19; d_call: NA; clone_size: NA; cdr3_nt: TGTGCCAGTAGCCGTACAGGGAAGGCTGGCTACACCTTC; cdr3_aa: CASSRTGKAGYTF
j_call: TRBJ1-4; v_call: TRBV6-1; d_call: TRBD1; clone_size: NA; cdr3_nt: TGTGCCAGCAGTGAACTAGGCAGGGGGCAGGAAAAACTGTTTTTT; cdr3_aa: CASSELGRGQEKLFF
j_call: TRBJ1-1; v_call: TRBV7-2; d_call: TRBD1; clone_size: NA; cdr3_nt: TGTGCCAGCAGCGTCGACAGGGAGACTGAAGCTTTCTTT; cdr3_aa: CASSVDRETEAFF
j_call: TRBJ2-5; v_call: TRBV18; d_call: TRBD1; clone_size: NA; cdr3_nt: TGTGCCAGCTCACCAAGAGGGACAGAAGAGACCCAGTACTTC; cdr3_aa: CASSPRGTEETQYF
j_call: TRBJ2-7; v_call: TRBV11-2; d_call: TRBD2; clone_size: NA; cdr3_nt: TGTGCCAGCAGCTTATCCCCCGGGAGGCGGCTTGACGAGCAGTACTTC; cdr3_aa: CASSLSPGRRLDEQYF
j_call: TRBJ2-5; v_call: TRBV11-2; d_call: TRBD1; clone_size: NA; cdr3_nt: TGTGCCAGCAGCTTAGGCGATCTCGGCAGGGGGCTCGGGGAGACCCAGTACTTC; cdr3_aa: CASSLGDLGRGLGETQYF
j_call: TRBJ2-3; v_call: TRBV11-3; d_call: NA; clone_size: NA; cdr3_nt: TGTGCCAGCAGCTTAGCCTCCCCGGATACGCAGTATTTT; cdr3_aa: CASSLASPDTQYF
j_call: TRBJ1-6; v_call: TRBV18; d_call: TRBD1; clone_size: NA; cdr3_nt: TGTGCCAGCTTGGCCGGGACAGGCTATTCACCCCTCCACTTT; cdr3_aa: CASLAGTGYSPLHF
j_call: TRBJ2-3; v_call: TRBV5-4; d_call: NA; clone_size: few; cdr3_nt: TGTGCCAGCAGCTTGGAACAGTTCACAGATACGCAGTATTTT; cdr3_aa: CASSLEQFTDTQYF
j_call: TRBJ2-1; v_call: TRBV28; d_call: NA; clone_size: NA; cdr3_nt: TGTGCCAGCAGTCCAATGGAGTCGGTGTGGTATGAGCAGTTCTTC; cdr3_aa: CASSPMESVWYEQFF
j_call: TRBJ2-1; v_call: TRBV15; d_call: TRBD1; clone_size: NA; cdr3_nt: TGTGCCACCAGCAGAGTGCCTGGGACAGGGAGCTCCTACAATGAGCAGTTCTTC; cdr3_aa: CATSRVPGTGSSYNEQFF
j_call: TRBJ2-3; v_call: TRBV24-1; d_call: NA; clone_size: NA; cdr3_nt: TGTGCCACCAGTGATTTGCTACAGGGTACAGATACGCAGTATTTT; cdr3_aa: CATSDLLQGTDTQYF
j_call: TRBJ2-6; v_call: TRBV4-1; d_call: NA; clone_size: NA; cdr3_nt: TGCGCCAGCAGCCGAGGAGAAGGGGCTGGGGCCAACGTCCTGACTTTC; cdr3_aa: CASSRGEGAGANVLTF
j_call: TRBJ2-5; v_call: TRBV24-1; d_call: NA; clone_size: NA; cdr3_nt: TGTGCCACCAGTGATGCAACGGACTACCATACGCAAGAGACCCAGTACTTC; cdr3_aa: CATSDATDYHTQETQYF
j_call: TRBJ2-1; v_call: TRBV2; d_call: TRBD2; clone_size: many; cdr3_nt: TGTGCCAGCCTGGAAGTGGCTAGCGGGCCCTCCTACAATGAGCAGTTCTTC; cdr3_aa: CASLEVASGPSYNEQFF
j_call: TRBJ1-3; v_call: TRBV19; d_call: TRBD1; clone_size: NA; cdr3_nt: TGTGCCAGTAGCAAAGACAGGGCCGCTGGAAACACCATATATTTT; cdr3_aa: CASSKDRAAGNTIYF
j_call: TRBJ2-1; v_call: TRBV14; d_call: TRBD1; clone_size: once; cdr3_nt: TGTGCCAGCAGTCAATTCGGGACAGGGTATTCGAATGAGCAGTTCTTC; cdr3_aa: CASSQFGTGYSNEQFF
j_call: TRBJ2-7; v_call: TRBV5-4; d_call: TRBD2; clone_size: NA; cdr3_nt: TGTGCCAGCAGCAGAAGGACTAGCGGGAGCCACGAGCAGTACTTC; cdr3_aa: CASSRRTSGSHEQYF
j_call: TRBJ2-1; v_call: TRBV4-1; d_call: TRBD1; clone_size: NA; cdr3_nt: TGCGCCAGCAGCCAAAAGGGGGCCGGGACAGGGATCAATGAGCAGTTCTTC; cdr3_aa: CASSQKGAGTGINEQFF
j_call: TRBJ2-1; v_call: TRBV5-5; d_call: NA; clone_size: NA; cdr3_nt: TGTGCCAGCAGCCTGGACAGTTACAATGAGCAGTTCTTC; cdr3_aa: CASSLDSYNEQFF
j_call: TRBJ1-3; v_call: TRBV14; d_call: NA; clone_size: NA; cdr3_nt: TGTGCCAGCAGACAGAGCTCTGGAAACACCATATATTTT; cdr3_aa: CASRQSSGNTIYF
j_call: TRBJ2-7; v_call: TRBV28; d_call: TRBD2; clone_size: NA; cdr3_nt: TGTGCCAGCAGTCCTTCCCTAGCGGGTGATATCTACGAGCAGTACTTC; cdr3_aa: CASSPSLAGDIYEQYF
j_call: TRBJ2-2; v_call: TRBV5-6; d_call: TRBD2; clone_size: NA; cdr3_nt: TGTGCCAGCAGCCTGTTGGGCGGGGGGTCTCGTGGCACCGGGGAGCTGTTTTTT; cdr3_aa: CASSLLGGGSRGTGELFF
j_call: TRBJ2-7; v_call: TRBV6-1; d_call: NA; clone_size: NA; cdr3_nt: TGTGCCAGCAGTGAGACCGGGGGACGGTACTACGAGCAGTACTTC; cdr3_aa: CASSETGGRYYEQYF
j_call: TRBJ2-1; v_call: TRBV9; d_call: TRBD2; clone_size: NA; cdr3_nt: TGTGCCAGCAGCGTAGAGAGCGGGAGTGTCGATGAGCAGTTCTTC; cdr3_aa: CASSVESGSVDEQFF